This TCR beta chain was retrieved from a study of chemoradiotherapy in HPV16-positive cancers. Note on this clone: Its antigen is unknown.

The germline CDR1 and CDR2 sequences are SGHRS and YFSETQ. Trimming left V 0 bases short and J 4 bases short, with 13 bases between. This CDR3 is built from 15 residues. Only in-frame clones appear in the TCRdb table, and some are missing; sequencing was by immunoSEQ multiplex PCR. The sample holds about 39,000 clones, approximately 73% seen once. Study observations and caveats: Non-HPV-specific T cells did not expand in tumors during treatment, whereas candidate HPV-specific clones and E7-related motifs did.

This rearrangement joins TRBV5-1 to TRBJ1-1, with D perhaps matching TRBD1 (5 bases). This sample comprised blood, obtained from a patient who underwent chemoradiotherapy. This clonotype was obtained from a human donor with HPV-associated anogenital cancer. DNA of the CDR3: TGCGCCAGCAGCTTGGGGTTCTCAGGGCTCACTGAAGCTTTCTTT. Its protein product is CASSLGFSGLTEAFF.